This TCR beta chain was recovered during a study of neoadjuvant nivolumab and ipilimumab in lung cancer. The table lists this clone with a few counts. The repertoire was sequenced with immunoSEQ multiplex PCR; TCRdb's copy has only in-frame clones and lacks some. The data show under 9,500 clones, approximately 85% seen once. Trimming at V came to 5 bases and at J to 9 bases, leaving 9 bases not matched to a gene. The germline V gene encodes CDR1 SEHNR and CDR2 FQNEAQ (reference sequence). The CDR3 runs 16 residues. The TCR was taken from an adult with non-small cell lung cancer. The J gene is TRBJ1-6, the V gene TRBV7-9, with 11 bases matching TRBD1. The sequences come from tumor tissue, collected after neoadjuvant nivolumab, alone or with ipilimumab, at or shortly before surgery. CDR3 sequence reads: CASSRSTGTGGSPLHF. In DNA form, the CDR3 reads TGTGCCAGCAGCCGCTCAACCGGGACAGGGGGTTCACCCCTCCACTTT. Full variable domain (remainder filled in from reference TRBV7-9 and TRBJ1-6): DTGVSQNPRHKITKRGQNVTFRCDPISEHNRLYWYRQTLGQGPEFLTYFQNEAQLEKSRLLSDRFSAERPKGSFSTLEIQRTEQGDSAMYLCASSRSTGTGGSPLHFGNGTRLTVT.